This TCR beta chain was sequenced in a study of T cell clonality in common variable immunodeficiency. Study-wide points: What drives increased CVID clonality needs T cell subpopulation sequencing.

CDR1 is SSHAT and CDR2 is FNYEAQ in the germline V gene (reference sequence). There are 14 residues in the CDR3. This clone was counted ten times or more. Its target is unknown. At one boundary the junction diverges from the germline segment, which might be a read error. Read sequence stops 3 residues before the CDR3 end, and the germline J gene provides the missing end. The method was immunoSEQ multiplex PCR; TCRdb's version includes in-frame clones alone and lacks a portion of them. The table lists roughly 50,000 clones, with no singletons. The gene calls are TRBV7-7 and TRBJ2-3; TRBD2 is a possible D gene (6 bases). Sequencing was carried out using peripheral blood mononuclear cells. This clonotype originated in a person between 18 and 70 years old in good health. CDR3 sequence: CASSLASRGGTQYF. The DNA read from the CDR3 is TGTGCTAGCAGCTTAGCAAGCCGGGGAGGTACG.